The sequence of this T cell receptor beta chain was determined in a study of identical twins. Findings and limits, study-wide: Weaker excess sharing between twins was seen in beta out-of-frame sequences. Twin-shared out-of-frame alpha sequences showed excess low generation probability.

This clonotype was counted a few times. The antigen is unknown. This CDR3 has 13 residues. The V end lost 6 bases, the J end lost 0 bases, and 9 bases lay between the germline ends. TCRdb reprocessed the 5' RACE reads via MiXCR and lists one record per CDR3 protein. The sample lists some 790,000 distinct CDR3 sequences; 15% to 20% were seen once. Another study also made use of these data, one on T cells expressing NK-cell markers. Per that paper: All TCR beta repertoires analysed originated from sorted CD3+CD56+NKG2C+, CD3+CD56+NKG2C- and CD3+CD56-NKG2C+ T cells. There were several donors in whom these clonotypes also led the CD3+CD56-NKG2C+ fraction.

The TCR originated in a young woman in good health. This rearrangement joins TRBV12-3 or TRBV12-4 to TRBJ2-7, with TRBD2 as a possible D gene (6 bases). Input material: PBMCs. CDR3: CASRAGNSYEQYF. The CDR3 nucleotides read TGTGCCAGCAGAGCGGGTAACTCCTACGAGCAGTACTTC.